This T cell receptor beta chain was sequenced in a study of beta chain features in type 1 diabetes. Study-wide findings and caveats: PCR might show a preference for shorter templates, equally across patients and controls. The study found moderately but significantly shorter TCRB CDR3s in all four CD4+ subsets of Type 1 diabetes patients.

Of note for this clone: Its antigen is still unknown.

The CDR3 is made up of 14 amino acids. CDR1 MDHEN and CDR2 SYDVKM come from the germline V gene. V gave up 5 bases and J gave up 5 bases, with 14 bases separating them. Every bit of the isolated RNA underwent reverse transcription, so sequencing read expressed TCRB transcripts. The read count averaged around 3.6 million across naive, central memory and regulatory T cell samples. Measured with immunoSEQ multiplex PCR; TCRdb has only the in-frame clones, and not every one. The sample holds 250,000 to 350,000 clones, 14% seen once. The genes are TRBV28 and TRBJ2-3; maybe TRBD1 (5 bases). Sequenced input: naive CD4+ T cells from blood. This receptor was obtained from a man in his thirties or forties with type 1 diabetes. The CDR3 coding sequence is TGTGCCAGCAGTCCTATGTTCCAGGGAGATACGCAGTATTTT. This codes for CASSPMFQGDTQYF.